The T cell receptor beta chain under discussion was sequenced for a study of T cell responses to AZD1222 COVID-19 vaccine. Overall study findings and caveats: Donors, mostly white British, included more females; clonal diversity was possibly underestimated. Unmutated variant regions are reportedly the target of nearly half of TCRs that are spike-specific. Sampling that yielded the repertoires occurred only after the peak T cell response.

As for this clone: What it binds is not known.

Libraries were prepared by immunoSEQ multiplex PCR; TCRdb keeps only in-frame clonotypes and omits some of them. The sample shows about 200,000 clones, approximately 90% of them seen only once. J gave up 5 bases and V 4 bases, and 5 bases lay outside the gene matches. Germline V gives CDR1 KGHSH, CDR2 LQKENI. The CDR3 length is 14 residues. The chain has TRBV18 and TRBJ1-1, with 9 bases that match TRBD1. This sample comprised peripheral blood, obtained 28 days after the second dose of the MenACWY control vaccine. The receptor was isolated from an adult who received the MenACWY meningococcal vaccine as a control. In DNA form, the CDR3 reads TGTGCCAGCTCACTGGACAGGGGCAAAACTGAAGCTTTCTTT. Residues: CASSLDRGKTEAFF.